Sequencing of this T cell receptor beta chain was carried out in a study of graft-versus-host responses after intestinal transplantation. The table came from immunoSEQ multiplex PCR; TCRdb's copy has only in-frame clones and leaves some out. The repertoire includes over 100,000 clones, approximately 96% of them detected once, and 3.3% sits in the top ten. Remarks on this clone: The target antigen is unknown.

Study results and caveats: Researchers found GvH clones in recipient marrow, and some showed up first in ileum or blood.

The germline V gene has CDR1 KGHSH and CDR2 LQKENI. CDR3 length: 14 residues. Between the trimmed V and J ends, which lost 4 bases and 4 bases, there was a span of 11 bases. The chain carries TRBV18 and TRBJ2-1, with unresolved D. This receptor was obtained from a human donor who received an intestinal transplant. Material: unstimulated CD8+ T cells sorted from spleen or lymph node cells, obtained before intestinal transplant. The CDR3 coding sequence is TGTGCCAGCTCACTAGACTTGTGGTACAATGAGCAGTTCTTC. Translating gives CASSLDLWYNEQFF.